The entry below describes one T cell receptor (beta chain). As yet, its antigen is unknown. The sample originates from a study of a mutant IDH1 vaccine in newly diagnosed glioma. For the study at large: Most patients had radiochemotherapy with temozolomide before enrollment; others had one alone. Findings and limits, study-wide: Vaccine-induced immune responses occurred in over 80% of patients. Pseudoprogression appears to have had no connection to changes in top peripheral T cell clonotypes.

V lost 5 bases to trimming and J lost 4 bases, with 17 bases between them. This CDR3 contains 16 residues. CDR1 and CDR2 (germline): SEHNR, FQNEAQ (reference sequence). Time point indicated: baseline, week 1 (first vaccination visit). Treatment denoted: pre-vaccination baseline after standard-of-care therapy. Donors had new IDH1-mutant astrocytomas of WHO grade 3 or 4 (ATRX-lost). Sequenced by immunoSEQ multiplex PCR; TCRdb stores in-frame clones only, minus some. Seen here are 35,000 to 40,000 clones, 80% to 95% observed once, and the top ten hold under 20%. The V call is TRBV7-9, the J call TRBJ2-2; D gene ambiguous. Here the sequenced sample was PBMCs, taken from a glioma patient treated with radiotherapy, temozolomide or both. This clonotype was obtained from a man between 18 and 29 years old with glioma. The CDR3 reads CASSDARVMSTGELFF. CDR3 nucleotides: TGTGCCAGCAGCGACGCCCGGGTTATGAGCACCGGGGAGCTGTTTTTT.